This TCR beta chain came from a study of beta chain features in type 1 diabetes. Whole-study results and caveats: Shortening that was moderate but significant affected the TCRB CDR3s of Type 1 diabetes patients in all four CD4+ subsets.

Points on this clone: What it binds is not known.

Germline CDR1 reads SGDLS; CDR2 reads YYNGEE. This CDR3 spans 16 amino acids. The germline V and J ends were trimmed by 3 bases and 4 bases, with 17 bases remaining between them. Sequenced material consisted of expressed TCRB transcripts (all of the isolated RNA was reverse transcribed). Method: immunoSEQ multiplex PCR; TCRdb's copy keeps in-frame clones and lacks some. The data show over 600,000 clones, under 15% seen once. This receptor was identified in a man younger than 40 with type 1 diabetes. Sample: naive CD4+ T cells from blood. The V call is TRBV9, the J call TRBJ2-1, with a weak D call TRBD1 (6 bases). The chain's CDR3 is CASSARTGTNYNEQFF. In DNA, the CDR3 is TGTGCCAGCAGCGCTCGAACCGGGACAAATTACAATGAGCAGTTCTTC.